The 27 T cell receptor beta chains below were found in one sample sequenced in a study of brain T cells in children with intractable seizures (dated by TCRdb to about 2021). Receptors were amplified or captured by the immunoSEQ multiplex PCR assay. TCRdb retrieved this table from immuneACCESS and kept in-frame rearrangements only. Not all clones are present; in checked studies, unresolved V genes account for under half, and no reason is known for the remainder. This sample comprises approximately 60,000 clones, 95% to 97% of them detected only once. The ten largest account for over 0.35% of the sample. The time point label on this specimen signifies: resected brain tissue, or blood drawn just prior to surgery. This specimen consisted of peripheral blood, obtained at surgery. Receptor source: a boy younger than two with focal cortical dysplasia and intractable seizures.

The chain has TRBV5-5 and TRBJ2-5, with D unclear. V was cut by 0 bases and J by 5 bases, with 11 bases left in between. From germline, CDR1 is SGHKS and CDR2 YYEKEE (reference sequence). This CDR3 is 14 amino acids long. In nucleotides, the CDR3 is TGTGCCAGCAGCTTGGCGTCGAGTGCGGAGACCCAGTACTTC. It specifies CASSLASSAETQYF.

This clone came up once. The chain uses TRBV12-3 or TRBV12-4 and TRBJ1-1, with a weak D call TRBD1 (5 bases). V lost 5 bases to trimming and J lost 10 bases, with 14 bases between them. This CDR3 has 12 residues. As DNA, the CDR3 is TGTGCCAGCAGTACCCGAGCTGGGGGAGCTTTCTTT. Its protein is CASSTRAGGAFF.

The chain is built from TRBV7-2 and TRBJ1-5, with 11 bases identical to TRBD1. The CDR3 contains 15 residues. CDR1 is SGHTA and CDR2 is FQGNSA in the germline V gene. The trim removed 3 bases at V and 11 bases at J, leaving 9 bases unmatched. The CDR3 nucleotides read TGTGCCAGCAGCTTTCGGACAGGGGGCAATATCGCCCAGCATTTT. As protein: CASSFRTGGNIAQHF.

V and J are TRBV6-4 and TRBJ1-6, with TRBD1 identical over 9 bases. Germline assignment: CDR1 MRHNA and CDR2 SNTAGT. Germline trimming cut 3 bases from V and 7 bases from J; bases unmatched to any gene: 4. This CDR3 is 15 amino acids long. The CDR3 coding sequence is TGTGCCAGCAGTGAACAGGGGGCGTTAAATTCACCCCTCCACTTT. This translates into CASSEQGALNSPLHF.

The chain uses TRBV6-5 and TRBJ2-7, with 7 nucleotides matching TRBD1. J was trimmed by 3 bases and V by 6 bases; bases with no gene match: 5. CDR3 length: 13 residues. Looked up from germline, CDR1 is MNHEY and CDR2 is SVGAGI. CDR3 nucleotides: TGTGCCAGCAGCAGAACAGGGGTCTACGAGCAGTACTTC. It encodes CASSRTGVYEQYF.

The chain combines TRBV11-3 with TRBJ2-1; TRBD2 agrees at 13 bases. J was trimmed by 8 bases and V by 4 bases; bases with no gene match: 5. Germline loops: CDR1 SGHNT, CDR2 YENEEA. The CDR3 contains 15 residues. The CDR3 region has the DNA TGTGCCAGCAGCTCACTAGCGGGAGGGCCCCATGAGCAGTTCTTC. Protein: CASSSLAGGPHEQFF.

The genes are TRBV11-2 and TRBJ1-2, with D uncertain. This CDR3 contains 14 residues. Between the trimmed V and J ends, which lost 2 bases and 8 bases, there was a span of 15 bases. Germline loops: CDR1 SGHAT, CDR2 FQNNGV. CDR3 sequence: CASSLFGGLWGYTF. The CDR3 nucleotides are TGTGCCAGCAGCTTATTTGGAGGGTTGTGGGGCTACACCTTC.

The V call is TRBV29-1, the J call TRBJ1-1; 8 bases agree with TRBD1. V lost 8 bases, J lost 5 bases, and 19 bases stayed unmatched. The CDR3 runs to 16 residues. In germline, CDR1 is SQVTM, CDR2 ANQGSEA. The CDR3 bases are TGCAGCCCTCAAATCGGGAAGGACAGGGCAGGGACTGAAGCTTTCTTT. Its translation: CSPQIGKDRAGTEAFF. Together with reference TRBV29-1 and TRBJ1-1, the CDR3 gives the full variable domain: SAVISQKPSRDICQRGTSLTIQCQVDSQVTMMFWYRQQPGQSLTLIATANQGSEATYESGFVIDKFPISRPNLTFSTLTVSNMSPEDSSIYLCSPQIGKDRAGTEAFFGQGTRLTVV.

V is TRBV6-2 or TRBV6-3 and J is TRBJ2-3; maybe TRBD2 (5 bases). CDR1 is MNHEY and CDR2 is SVGEGT in the germline V gene. The CDR3 totals 15 residues. Trimming took off 0 bases at V and 2 bases at J, with 9 bases between the two ends. This CDR3 is CASSYSPGITDTQYF. The CDR3 DNA follows: TGTGCCAGCAGTTACTCCCCGGGGATCACAGATACGCAGTATTTT.

In this sample, this clone turned up a few times. The chain has TRBV12-3 or TRBV12-4 and TRBJ2-7; D call uncertain. The CDR3 extends over 12 amino acids. Trimming removed 2 bases from V and 2 bases from J, with 4 bases in between. The CDR3 coding sequence is TGTGCCAGCAGTTTAACTCCCTACGAGCAGTACTTC. This sequence encodes CASSLTPYEQYF.

The chain carries TRBV5-1 and TRBJ1-1; 7 bases match TRBD1. The CDR3 runs to 12 residues. The V gene's germline CDR1 is SGHRS and CDR2 YFSETQ. V was clipped by 2 bases and J by 9 bases; unmatched bases: 4. CDR3: CASSLAGGQAFF. Here the CDR3 DNA reads TGCGCCAGCAGCTTAGCAGGGGGTCAAGCTTTCTTT.

CDR3 in amino acids: CASSLSLFSGEQYF. CDR3 bases: TGTGCCAGCAGCTTATCCCTATTCTCCGGCGAGCAGTACTTC. The chain is built from TRBV7-3 and TRBJ2-7, with D unresolved. With 2 bases removed from V and 6 bases from J, the gap between germline ends came to 14 bases. From germline, CDR1 is SGHTA and CDR2 FQGTGA. The length of the CDR3 is 14 residues.

The chain employs TRBV6-2 or TRBV6-3 and TRBJ2-3, with D maybe TRBD1 (6 bases). V was trimmed by 2 bases and J by 1 base, leaving 13 bases between them. CDR3 length: 16 residues. Germline V gene data show CDR1 as MNHEY and CDR2 as SVGEGT. The CDR3 sequence is CASSYPLEGGTDTQYF. The CDR3 DNA reads as TGTGCCAGCAGTTACCCCCTAGAGGGGGGCACAGATACGCAGTATTTT.

This chain joins TRBV10-3 and TRBJ2-7, with a weak D call TRBD2 (5 bases). The CDR3 is made up of 15 amino acids. V lost 2 bases to trimming and J lost 3 bases, with 14 bases between them. CDR1 and CDR2 from the germline V gene are ENHRY and SYGVKD. CDR3 amino acids: CAISEPKGLLYEQYF. The CDR3 DNA sequence: TGTGCCATCAGTGAGCCGAAAGGACTCCTCTACGAGCAGTACTTC.

J is TRBJ2-1 and V is TRBV10-2; 7 bases line up with TRBD2. Germline CDR1 and CDR2: WSHSY and SAAADI. J gave up 6 bases and V 3 bases, and 5 bases lay outside the gene matches. The CDR3 is made up of 14 amino acids. For the CDR3, the DNA is TGCGCCAGCAGTGATCTAGCGGCCCTCAATGAGCAGTTCTTC. Its protein product is CASSDLAALNEQFF.

The chain uses TRBV6-5 and TRBJ2-2; D is unclear. Germline V CDR1 and CDR2: MNHEY, SVGAGI. The CDR3 loop spans 15 amino acids. The V end lost 7 bases, the J end lost 0 bases, and 12 bases lay between the germline ends. CDR3 protein: CASTRTRANTGELFF. In DNA form, the CDR3 reads TGTGCCAGCACCCGTACGAGAGCGAACACCGGGGAGCTGTTTTTT.

This clone was counted only a few times. The chain has TRBV6-5 and TRBJ1-1, with D uncertain. The ends were cut back, 3 bases at V and 0 bases at J, with 5 bases in the middle. The CDR3 extends over 13 amino acids. Germline V gives CDR1 MNHEY, CDR2 SVGAGI. In DNA, the CDR3 is TGTGCCAGCAGTTATACAGTGAACACTGAAGCTTTCTTT. Its translation is CASSYTVNTEAFF.

This sequence joins TRBV9 and TRBJ2-7; 7 bases are a match to TRBD1. With 4 bases clipped from V and 3 bases from J, the junction kept 7 bases outside the gene matches. CDR3 length: 14 amino acids. Germline values: CDR1 SGDLS, CDR2 YYNGEE. DNA for the CDR3: TGTGCCAGCAGCATCCGGGACAGTCACTACGAGCAGTACTTC. This gives the protein CASSIRDSHYEQYF. Looking up the rest from reference TRBV9 and TRBJ2-7 gives the full variable domain: DSGVTQTPKHLITATGQRVTLRCSPRSGDLSVYWYQQSLDQGLQFLIQYYNGEERAKGNILERFSAQQFPDLHSELNLSSLELGDSALYFCASSIRDSHYEQYFGPGTRLTVT.

The chain has TRBV27 and TRBJ2-2; the D gene is possibly TRBD1 (6 bases). Trimming stripped 8 bases from V and 5 bases from J, with 18 bases between. Germline V lookup: CDR1 MNHEY, CDR2 SMNVEV (reference sequence). The CDR3 is 15 amino acids. The CDR3 region is CASGVRGAWTGELFF. The CDR3 nucleotides read TGTGCCAGCGGTGTCAGGGGTGCATGGACCGGGGAGCTGTTTTTT.

V usage is TRBV5-4 and J usage is TRBJ2-7, with D possibly being TRBD2 (5 bases). The V gene lost 3 bases and the J gene lost 0 bases, with 7 bases spanning the gap. Germline CDR1 is SGHNT and CDR2 is YYREEE (reference sequence). This CDR3 is built from 13 residues. The CDR3 DNA reads TGTGCCAGCAGCTCTCGGGACTCCTACGAGCAGTACTTC. It specifies CASSSRDSYEQYF.

The rearrangement uses TRBV6-2 or TRBV6-3 and TRBJ2-6; D uncertain. Trimming pared 1 base from V and 0 bases from J, leaving 13 bases between. Looked up from germline, CDR1 is MNHEY and CDR2 is SVGEGT. CDR3 length: 18 residues. CDR3 sequence (DNA): TGTGCCAGCAGTTACTTTACGGGTCTGACCTCTGGGGCCAACGTCCTGACTTTC. It codes for CASSYFTGLTSGANVLTF.

The V call is TRBV20-1, the J call TRBJ1-1; D might be TRBD1 (5 bases). The germline CDR1 and CDR2 sequences are DFQATT and SNEGSKA (reference sequence). Deletions cut 3 bases from V and 5 bases from J, with 16 bases between. The CDR3 has 14 residues. The CDR3 loop is CSASGPGTWTEAFF. In nucleotides, the CDR3 is TGCAGTGCTAGTGGACCCGGGACCTGGACTGAAGCTTTCTTT.

The V and J genes are TRBV5-6 and TRBJ2-1; TRBD1 might be the D (6 bases). Germline CDR1 reads SGHDT; CDR2 reads YYEEEE. V lost 4 bases and J 9 bases, leaving 20 bases between the germline ends. This CDR3 is built from 15 residues. This CDR3 is CASSRTVTLFSEQFF. CDR3 sequence (DNA): TGTGCCAGCAGCCGGACAGTAACGTTATTCAGTGAGCAGTTCTTC.

The chain couples TRBV7-7 to TRBJ2-5; perhaps D is TRBD1 or TRBD2 (6 bases each). Germline V lookup: CDR1 SSHAT, CDR2 FNYEAQ (reference sequence). CDR3 length: 13 residues. V was clipped by 4 bases and J by 5 bases, with 11 bases between them. This chain's CDR3 is CASSSLGGETQYF. Here the CDR3 DNA reads TGTGCCAGCAGCTCCCTGGGGGGCGAGACCCAGTACTTC.

The chain employs TRBV25-1 and TRBJ2-7; 9 positions match TRBD2. J was trimmed by 6 bases and V by 6 bases; bases with no gene match: 15. This CDR3 has 16 residues. Germline assignment: CDR1 MGHDK and CDR2 SYGVNS. The CDR3 DNA follows: TGTGCCAGCAGCGAACCCCCCCGGCGGGAGGGACCCGAGCAGTACTTC. This translates into CASSEPPRREGPEQYF.

This clone has a single count. The gene calls are TRBV28 and TRBJ2-7, with 13 nucleotides matching TRBD2. From germline, CDR1 is MDHEN and CDR2 SYDVKM. The CDR3 sequence is 15 residues long. J was trimmed by 4 bases and V by 7 bases; bases with no gene match: 7. CDR3 in DNA: TGTGCCAGCATCAGGACTAGCGGGAGTACGTACGAGCAGTACTTC. Protein sequence: CASIRTSGSTYEQYF.

The V gene is TRBV6-5, the J gene TRBJ2-5; 8 nucleotides align to TRBD1. V was clipped by 6 bases and J by 3 bases; unmatched bases: 3. Germline values: CDR1 MNHEY, CDR2 SVGAGI. The length of the CDR3 is 13 residues. CDR3 nucleotides: TGTGCCAGCAGCATGGACAGGGAAGAGACCCAGTACTTC. This gives the protein CASSMDREETQYF.